A single sample is the source of the 28 T cell receptor beta chains below, sequenced in a study of blood T cell repertoires in COVID-19. The protocol was immunoSEQ multiplex PCR, while the TCRdb copy is restricted to in-frame clones and leaves out a portion. In the table there are around 300,000 clones, under 90% of which are singletons. Specimen: peripheral blood. These TCRs come from a man aged 50 or older with acute or convalescent COVID-19.

The chain joins TRBV18 to TRBJ2-7; tentative D call: TRBD2 (5 bases). CDR3 length: 14 residues. V lost 5 bases, J lost 6 bases, and 17 bases lay in between. Germline lookup yields CDR1 KGHSH and CDR2 LQKENI. CDR3 loop: CASSSVNSAGEQYF. In DNA, the CDR3 is TGTGCCAGCTCATCGGTCAACTCCGCGGGCGAGCAGTACTTC.

This rearrangement joins TRBV29-1 to TRBJ1-6; no firm D call. This CDR3 region has 12 residues. Trimming removed 4 bases at V and 12 bases at J, with 13 bases between. Germline values: CDR1 SQVTM, CDR2 ANQGSEA. The CDR3 spells CSVGVYGEPLHF. The CDR3 DNA reads as TGCAGCGTTGGAGTCTACGGGGAACCCCTCCACTTT. The full variable domain, its missing parts supplied by reference TRBV29-1 and TRBJ1-6, is SAVISQKPSRDICQRGTSLTIQCQVDSQVTMMFWYRQQPGQSLTLIATANQGSEATYESGFVIDKFPISRPNLTFSTLTVSNMSPEDSSIYLCSVGVYGEPLHFGNGTRLTVT.

The chain uses TRBV3-1 (or the pseudogene TRBV3-2) and TRBJ1-2; tentatively, D is TRBD1 (5 bases). The CDR3 has 14 residues. The V gene's germline CDR1 is LGHDT and CDR2 YNNKEL (reference sequence). Trimming stripped 1 base from V and 5 bases from J, with 11 bases between. Here the CDR3 DNA reads TGTGCCAGCAGCCAAGGGGTAAGGGGTTATGGCTACACCTTC. Amino acids: CASSQGVRGYGYTF.

The chain is built from TRBV2 and TRBJ2-7; weak D call: TRBD2 (5 bases). V was pared by 8 bases and J by 0 bases, with 11 bases between. Germline V gives CDR1 SNHLY, CDR2 FYNNEI. The CDR3 covers 13 residues. The CDR3 region has the DNA TGTGCCAGCGGGGAAGGGAGCTCCTACGAGCAGTACTTC. Its protein product is CASGEGSSYEQYF.

V gene TRBV19 combines with J gene TRBJ1-5, with a weak D call TRBD1 (5 bases). The CDR3 contains 19 residues. Deletions cut 3 bases from V and 0 bases from J, with 21 bases between. Germline CDR1 is LNHDA and CDR2 is SQIVND (reference sequence). The CDR3, as DNA: TGTGCCAGTAGTATGCGCGGGGGAAGAACCCTAAGTAGCAATCAGCCCCAGCATTTT. Protein: CASSMRGGRTLSSNQPQHF.

This clone was picked up one time. This sequence joins TRBV2 and TRBJ1-6; 9 bases map to TRBD1. Germline assignment: CDR1 SNHLY and CDR2 FYNNEI. V dropped 3 bases and J dropped 10; count of bases not matched to a gene: 4. The CDR3 extends over 14 amino acids. CDR3 residues: CASSDTGGRSPLHF. The CDR3 coding sequence is TGTGCCAGCAGTGACACAGGGGGCAGATCACCCCTCCACTTT.

CDR3 nucleotides: TGTGCCAGCAGCGTAGTCGGGGACTCTGGAAACACCATATATTTT. As protein: CASSVVGDSGNTIYF. The V gene is TRBV9, the J gene TRBJ1-3; D unresolved. Germline values: CDR1 SGDLS, CDR2 YYNGEE. The CDR3 consists of 15 residues. Trimming pared 0 bases from V and 0 bases from J, leaving 7 bases between.

The chain recombines TRBV7-3 with TRBJ1-1; possibly TRBD1 for D (5 bases). CDR1 SGHTA and CDR2 FQGTGA come from the germline V gene. V gave up 6 bases and J gave up 6 bases, with 14 bases separating them. This CDR3 is built from 13 residues. Here the CDR3 reads CASSVGGVAEAFF. CDR3 DNA sequence: TGTGCCAGCAGTGTTGGGGGGGTCGCTGAAGCTTTCTTT.

This chain joins TRBV30 and TRBJ1-1; the D is unclear. The CDR3 runs 10 residues. The V and J ends lost 0 bases and 7 bases respectively, with 3 bases between them. CDR1 and CDR2 (germline): GTSNPN, SVGIG (reference sequence). The CDR3 DNA reads TGTGCCTGGAGTGTACTTGAAGCTTTCTTT. This codes for CAWSVLEAFF.

A few counts support this clone. This chain uses TRBV10-3 with TRBJ2-1; TRBD1 is a possible D gene (6 bases). V was shortened by 7 bases and J by 8 bases, with 15 bases between the two germline ends. This CDR3 is built from 13 residues. Per the germline V gene, CDR1 is ENHRY and CDR2 is SYGVKD. The chain's CDR3 is CAITTTGVDEQFF. In nucleotides, the CDR3 is TGTGCCATCACAACGACAGGCGTCGATGAGCAGTTCTTC.

This sequence joins TRBV3-1 (or the pseudogene TRBV3-2) and TRBJ2-5, with a weak D call TRBD2 (7 bases). The V gene lost 3 bases and the J gene lost 3 bases, with 11 bases spanning the gap. CDR1 and CDR2 (germline): LGHDT, YNNKEL (reference sequence). The CDR3 is 14 residues long. In DNA form, the CDR3 reads TGTGCCAGCAGCCACGGGGGGCCTGAAGAGACCCAGTACTTC. It is translated as CASSHGGPEETQYF.

This clone has more than one count but fewer than ten. The genes are TRBV15 and TRBJ1-6, with 7 bases that match TRBD1. V shed 2 bases, J shed 8 bases, and the junction held 6 bases outside the gene matches. Germline CDR1 reads LNHNV; CDR2 reads YYDKDF (reference sequence). The CDR3 extends over 15 amino acids. In DNA form, the CDR3 reads TGTGCCACCAGCAGACAGGGGGGAGGCGATTCACCCCTCCACTTT. Translation: CATSRQGGGDSPLHF.

The CDR3 sequence is CATRQGRDEKLFF. In DNA, the CDR3 is TGTGCCACTCGACAGGGGAGGGATGAAAAACTGTTTTTT. The chain combines TRBV2 with TRBJ1-4, with TRBD1 matching over 8 bases. J was trimmed by 6 bases and V by 10 bases; bases with no gene match: 7. There are 13 residues in the CDR3. Germline CDR1 and CDR2: SNHLY and FYNNEI. The full variable domain, in which reference TRBV2 and TRBJ1-4 provide the parts outside the CDR3, is EPEVTQTPSHQVTQMGQEVILRCVPISNHLYFYWYRQILGQKVEFLVSFYNNEISEKSEIFDDQFSVERPDGSNFTLKIRSTKLEDSAMYFCATRQGRDEKLFFGSGTQLSVL.

This clone was seen once. This chain links TRBV10-3 with TRBJ2-7; D is undetermined. In germline, CDR1 is ENHRY, CDR2 SYGVKD. V lost 6 bases, J lost 3 bases, and 9 bases lay in between. The CDR3 is 12 residues long. CDR3 coding DNA: TGTGCCATCAGCCAGACACTCTACGAGCAGTACTTC. This translates into CAISQTLYEQYF.

The chain couples TRBV19 to TRBJ1-5; 7 bases map to TRBD1. The CDR3 sequence is 13 residues long. J lost 7 bases, V lost 8 bases, and 8 bases had no gene match. CDR1 and CDR2 from the germline V gene are LNHDA and SQIVND (reference sequence). As DNA, the CDR3 is TGTGCCAGTTCTAAGGGGGCACGGCAGCCCCAGCATTTT. As protein: CASSKGARQPQHF.

This chain connects TRBV2 to TRBJ2-2; D ambiguous. CDR1 and CDR2 from the germline V gene are SNHLY and FYNNEI. V lost 3 bases, J lost 3 bases, and 8 bases lay in between. This CDR3 has 14 residues. CDR3 sequence: CASSESQDTGELFF. As DNA, the CDR3 is TGTGCCAGCAGTGAGAGCCAGGACACCGGGGAGCTGTTTTTT.

The gene calls are TRBV18 and TRBJ2-3; 11 bases map to TRBD2. Germline-derived CDR1 and CDR2 are KGHSH and LQKENI. V gave up 6 bases and J gave up 10 bases; unmatched junction bases: 21. This CDR3 has 18 residues. The CDR3 spells CASSLTALAGGLDVPQYF. CDR3 coding DNA: TGTGCCAGCTCCCTTACCGCCTTAGCGGGGGGGCTTGATGTTCCGCAGTATTTT.

The chain combines TRBV11-2 with TRBJ2-7; tentative D call: TRBD1 (5 bases). V was pared by 1 base and J by 6 bases, with 16 bases between. The germline V gene encodes CDR1 SGHAT and CDR2 FQNNGV. The CDR3 is 15 residues long. CDR3 residues: CASSLGQGTRREQYF. The CDR3 coding sequence is TGTGCCAGCAGCTTAGGCCAGGGAACCCGTCGCGAGCAGTACTTC. The whole variable domain, filled in from reference TRBV11-2 and TRBJ2-7, reads EAGVAQSPRYKIIEKRQSVAFWCNPISGHATLYWYQQILGQGPKLLIQFQNNGVVDDSQLPKDRFSAERLKGVDSTLKIQPAKLEDSAVYLCASSLGQGTRREQYFGPGTRLTVT.

Turning to this clone: The junction and the germline gene differ at one end; a read error may be behind it. The chain joins TRBV3-1 (or the pseudogene TRBV3-2) to TRBJ2-2; D ambiguous. The germline gives CDR1 LGHDT, CDR2 YNNKEL (reference sequence). The CDR3 is 15 residues long. Written as DNA, the CDR3 is TGTGCCAGCAGCTACGGCGTGGAGAACGCCGGGGAGCTGTTTTTT. Translated, it gives CASSYGVENAGELFF.

The rearrangement uses TRBV30 and TRBJ1-2; TRBD1 matches at 8 bases. The CDR3 is 13 amino acids. The V and J ends lost 2 bases and 4 bases, in that order; junction bases with no gene match: 3. The germline V gene has CDR1 GTSNPN and CDR2 SVGIG (reference sequence). Here the CDR3 DNA reads TGTGCCTGGAGTTGGGGACAGGCCTATGGCTACACCTTC. Translation: CAWSWGQAYGYTF.

The V gene is TRBV30, the J gene TRBJ1-6, with TRBD1 matching over 7 bases. Germline V gene lookup returns CDR1 GTSNPN and CDR2 SVGIG (reference sequence). V trimming: 6 bases; J trimming: 6 bases; junction bases outside the gene matches: 5. This CDR3 comprises 13 residues. The CDR3 region is CACSGQPNSPLHF. In DNA, the CDR3 is TGTGCCTGCTCGGGACAGCCTAATTCACCCCTCCACTTT.

The rearrangement links TRBV2 to TRBJ2-3; 8 bases agree with TRBD1. Germline lookup yields CDR1 SNHLY and CDR2 FYNNEI. This CDR3 is built from 15 residues. V trimming: 8 bases; J trimming: 4 bases; junction bases outside the gene matches: 11. The chain's CDR3 is CASHTGQVYADTQYF. DNA of the CDR3: TGTGCCAGCCACACGGGACAGGTCTACGCAGATACGCAGTATTTT.

J is TRBJ1-3 and V is TRBV30, with D possibly matching TRBD1 (5 bases). V was cut by 0 bases and J by 0 bases, with 9 bases left in between. This CDR3 contains 15 residues. Germline V lookup: CDR1 GTSNPN, CDR2 SVGIG (reference sequence). CDR3 amino acids: CAWSVGVGSGNTIYF. CDR3 DNA sequence: TGTGCCTGGAGTGTAGGGGTCGGCTCTGGAAACACCATATATTTT.

The chain is built from TRBV18 and TRBJ2-3; TRBD1 matches at 11 bases. Germline V CDR1 and CDR2: KGHSH, LQKENI. This CDR3 is built from 17 residues. V trimming: 3 bases; J trimming: 3 bases; junction bases outside the gene matches: 8. CDR3 residues: CASSPRTGGTPTDTQYF. Written as DNA, the CDR3 is TGTGCCAGCTCACCCAGGACAGGGGGCACCCCAACAGATACGCAGTATTTT.

This clone was picked up one time. The CDR3 loop is CASSLALGGTNEKLFF. The CDR3, as DNA: TGTGCCAGCAGCTTAGCGCTAGGGGGAACTAATGAAAAACTGTTTTTT. The chain carries TRBV7-2 and TRBJ1-4; D is possibly TRBD1 (6 bases). The V gene lost 0 bases and the J gene lost 1 base, with 9 bases spanning the gap. Germline V gene data show CDR1 as SGHTA and CDR2 as FQGNSA. This CDR3 is built from 16 residues.

The gene calls are TRBV11-3 and TRBJ2-2; D possibly corresponds to TRBD1 (6 bases). The V gene's germline CDR1 is SGHNT and CDR2 YENEEA. The CDR3 runs to 15 residues. The V and J ends lost 7 bases and 2 bases respectively, with 14 bases between them. As DNA, the CDR3 is TGTGCCAGCACCCTCGACAGGATCAACACCGGGGAGCTGTTTTTT. Translated: CASTLDRINTGELFF.

The rearrangement links TRBV20-1 to TRBJ1-2; 7 bases agree with TRBD1. The CDR3 totals 11 residues. Germline CDR1 reads DFQATT; CDR2 reads SNEGSKA (reference sequence). The CDR3 here is CSPQGTYGYTF. The CDR3 DNA reads TGCAGCCCACAGGGGACCTATGGCTACACCTTC.

The rearrangement uses TRBV9 and TRBJ1-1; a possible D gene is TRBD1 (6 bases). Germline V gene data show CDR1 as SGDLS and CDR2 as YYNGEE. CDR3 length: 15 amino acids. V was shortened by 4 bases and J by 6 bases, with 19 bases between the two germline ends. The CDR3 coding sequence is TGTGCCAGCAGCCCCCAGATGCGGGCAGGGGCTGAAGCTTTCTTT. Protein product: CASSPQMRAGAEAFF.